This T cell receptor beta chain stems from a study of spatial heterogeneity in lung cancer. At least ten counts were recorded for this clonotype. Every TCR cDNA molecule carried a tag that served as a unique molecular identifier. TCRdb redid the calling of the 5' RACE reads with MiXCR, one entry per CDR3 protein. Of about 120,000 distinct CDR3 sequences listed, 12% are singletons. Noted time point: blood at routine non-recurrence follow-up after resection. Unsorted whole RNA of tumor, nontumor lung or frozen PBMC was sequenced. After removal of 0 bases from V and 6 bases from J, the junction contained 3 bases not matched to a gene. In germline, CDR1 is KGHDR, CDR2 SFDVKD. This CDR3 is built from 15 residues.

The sequenced sample was PBMCs, obtained at follow-up. The chain recombines TRBV24-1 with TRBJ2-3; 9 bases map to TRBD2. This sequence originates from a male donor with early-stage non-small cell lung cancer. The CDR3 bases are TGTGCCACCAGTGATTTGCCGAGCGGGGGGGATACGCAGTATTTT. It specifies CATSDLPSGGDTQYF.